These T cell receptor beta chains were read from a single sample in a study of OX40 agonist ivuxolimab in advanced cancers. Repertoires were generated with immunoSEQ multiplex PCR, while TCRdb's copy carries only in-frame clones and drops some. This sample has more than 20,000 clones, with roughly three quarters found just once. The starting material was CD4+ or CD8+ T cells sorted from blood, obtained in a trial of the OX40 agonist ivuxolimab. The receptors shown here come from an adult with an advanced solid tumor such as melanoma, head and neck, liver or kidney cancer. Both conserved end residues are part of each CDR3. Each record gives: J gene, D gene, clone size, V gene, CDR3 DNA, CDR3 protein. The D gene is left open where the match is weak. Not all rows give a size; the values are once, few, many and, for expanded clones, a class.

j_call: TRBJ2-1; d_call: TRBD1; clone_size: few; v_call: TRBV11-2; cdr3_nt: TGTGCCAGCAGCTCGGGACAGTACAATGAGCAGTTCTTC; cdr3_aa: CASSSGQYNEQFF
j_call: TRBJ2-3; d_call: -; clone_size: -; v_call: TRBV5-1; cdr3_nt: TGCGCCAGCAGCTTGGGCGGAAGGGTAGATACGCAGTATTTT; cdr3_aa: CASSLGGRVDTQYF
j_call: TRBJ2-3; d_call: TRBD2; clone_size: -; v_call: TRBV19; cdr3_nt: TGTGCCAGTAGTGTCGGACTAGCGGGGGATCTAAGTTCCGTAGATACGCAGTATTTT; cdr3_aa: CASSVGLAGDLSSVDTQYF
j_call: TRBJ1-1; d_call: TRBD1; clone_size: -; v_call: TRBV7-9; cdr3_nt: TGTGCCAGCAGCTACAGGGGAAATACTGAAGCTTTCTTT; cdr3_aa: CASSYRGNTEAFF
j_call: TRBJ1-5; d_call: -; clone_size: -; v_call: TRBV19; cdr3_nt: TGTGCCAGTAGTATAGTGCAGGGGAGGACTGGTCAGCCCCAGCATTTT; cdr3_aa: CASSIVQGRTGQPQHF
j_call: TRBJ1-5; d_call: TRBD1; clone_size: -; v_call: TRBV2; cdr3_nt: TGTGCCAGCAGTAGACAGGGGGCGCAAAATGGGCAGCCCCAGCATTTT; cdr3_aa: CASSRQGAQNGQPQHF
j_call: TRBJ2-7; d_call: -; clone_size: -; v_call: TRBV6-6; cdr3_nt: TGTGCCAGCAGTTACTTCGGGGTGGCCTACGAGCAGTACTTC; cdr3_aa: CASSYFGVAYEQYF
j_call: TRBJ1-1; d_call: -; clone_size: -; v_call: TRBV6-1; cdr3_nt: TGTGCCAGCAGAACCGGACACAGAGCTTTCTTT; cdr3_aa: CASRTGHRAFF
j_call: TRBJ2-1; d_call: -; clone_size: -; v_call: TRBV14; cdr3_nt: TGTGCCAGCAGCCAGGGACCTGAGCAGTTCTTC; cdr3_aa: CASSQGPEQFF
j_call: TRBJ2-5; d_call: TRBD1; clone_size: -; v_call: TRBV7-7; cdr3_nt: TGTGCCAGCAGCCGGACAGGCCAACAAGAGACCCAGTACTTC; cdr3_aa: CASSRTGQQETQYF
j_call: TRBJ1-5; d_call: -; clone_size: -; v_call: TRBV11-2; cdr3_nt: TGTGCCAGCAGCCCCTCGGAACAGAATCAGCCCCAGCATTTT; cdr3_aa: CASSPSEQNQPQHF
j_call: TRBJ1-2; d_call: TRBD1; clone_size: -; v_call: TRBV10-3; cdr3_nt: TGTGCCATCAGTGAGGGGGAGGGGGCGCGGCACTATGGCTACACCTTC; cdr3_aa: CAISEGEGARHYGYTF
j_call: TRBJ1-4; d_call: TRBD1; clone_size: -; v_call: TRBV15; cdr3_nt: TGTGCCACCAGCAGGCCCCCGGGACAGGGGGCGACTAATGAAAAACTGTTTTTT; cdr3_aa: CATSRPPGQGATNEKLFF
j_call: TRBJ2-3; d_call: TRBD2; clone_size: once; v_call: TRBV5-4; cdr3_nt: TGTGCCAGCAGCTCCCGGACTAGCGGGGAGAACACAGATACGCAGTATTTT; cdr3_aa: CASSSRTSGENTDTQYF
j_call: TRBJ2-1; d_call: TRBD1; clone_size: -; v_call: TRBV11-2; cdr3_nt: TGTGCCAGCAGCCTGGGACAGGGTACTAATGAGCAGTTCTTC; cdr3_aa: CASSLGQGTNEQFF
j_call: TRBJ1-2; d_call: -; clone_size: few; v_call: TRBV2; cdr3_nt: TGTGCCAGCAGCCTGACTGTTGAAGTAAACTATGGCTACACCTTC; cdr3_aa: CASSLTVEVNYGYTF
j_call: TRBJ1-3; d_call: TRBD1; clone_size: -; v_call: TRBV7-9; cdr3_nt: TGCGTGATGGACCCCAGGGGGATTCAGGAAAACACCATATATTTT; cdr3_aa: CVMDPRGIQENTIYF